This TCR beta chain originates from a study of blood T cell repertoires in COVID-19. Across the whole study: The United States, Italy and Spain were the sources of the acute and convalescent COVID-19 samples.

The CDR3 extends over 14 amino acids. Germline values: CDR1 LNHDA, CDR2 SQIVND (reference sequence). After removal of 4 bases from V and 2 bases from J, the junction contained 4 bases not matched to a gene. Original handling: Estimation of nucleated cell counts relied on the amplification of reference gene primers. Produced via immunoSEQ multiplex PCR; TCRdb's table is partial and in-frame only. That table supplies the V and J calls and clone size; D and trimming were determined from the DNA. The sample yields over 95,000 clones, 70% to 90% seen once. The rearrangement uses TRBV19 and TRBJ2-5; 7 positions agree with TRBD2. This receptor was identified in a woman aged 70-85 years who had recovered from COVID-19. The source material was peripheral blood. CDR3 in DNA: TGTGCCAGTAGTAGGGACTACCGGCAAGAGACCCAGTACTTC. Amino acid sequence: CASSRDYRQETQYF.